This entry is about one TCR beta chain. Its antigen is as yet unknown. This CDR3 is 14 amino acids long. CDR1 PRHDT and CDR2 FYEKMQ come from the germline V gene (reference sequence). These data belong to a study of shared clonotypes between healthy human individuals. Study observations and caveats: Only blood underwent sampling, and tissue repertoires likely differ. A generally larger estimated richness was seen in naive subsets than in memory subsets.

TCRdb keeps only in-frame clones here, not all; method: immunoSEQ multiplex PCR. The table records around 1,100,000 clones, approximately 75% of them present only once. The sequence came from a man younger than 30 in good health. Some clones in this sample may be carry-over from other donors' samples. Sequencing input: memory CD4+ T cells from PBMCs. Subset in this sample: CD45RA-negative fraction. The genes are TRBV13 and TRBJ2-5; either TRBD1 or TRBD2 may supply D (5 bases each). The end of the DNA aligns better with TRBJ2-7, so the J call may be wrong. Here the CDR3 reads CASSLGVPSYEQYF. The CDR3 nucleotides read TGTGCCAGCAGCCTGGGGGTCCCCTCCTACGAGCAGTACTTC.